Included here is one T cell receptor (beta chain) sequence, with context. The record originates from a study of shared T cell receptors in the human thymus. Here immunoSEQ multiplex PCR was the method, and the copy in TCRdb shows in-frame clones only, minus some. The sample yields hundreds of thousands of clones, approximately 85% seen once. The CDR3 length is 14 residues. Trimming removed 10 bases at V and 1 base at J, with 14 bases between. Germline CDR1 is MNHNS and CDR2 is SASEGT. This sample was also put to use in a study of human thymus T cells. That study adds: The source of the thymus tissue was resections taken during corrective heart surgery. Repertoires from thymus and blood appeared to show biased V and J gene usage.

The sequence derives from a girl in the first two years of life with a congenital heart defect. The material sequenced was thymocytes. This sequence joins TRBV6-1 and TRBJ1-5; D might be TRBD1 (6 bases). The CDR3 bases are TGTGCCACTTTTGACAGGCCCAGCAATCAGCCCCAGCATTTT. Translating it yields CATFDRPSNQPQHF.